The text below deals with one T cell receptor beta chain. Its antigen is unidentified. A much larger clone lies one base from this, so it may be a read error. This sample is part of a study of glioma-infiltrating T cells. Study-wide points: Tissue-blood divergence was below expectation in non-neoplastic patients, above in gliomas.

The CDR3 has 13 amino acids. The germline V gene has CDR1 MNHNY and CDR2 SVGAGI (reference sequence). TCR alpha and beta CDR3 regions were amplified from RNA using iRepertoire nested multiplex PCR. For one-step reverse transcription and amplification, about 90-400 ng of tissue mRNA or PBMC total RNA was used. TCRdb ran MiXCR on the multiplex PCR reads and lists one entry per CDR3 protein. Of 300,000 to 450,000 distinct CDR3 sequences in the sample, about two fifths were seen once. This chain uses TRBV6-6 with TRBJ1-6; no clear D gene. Sequenced: glioma tissue, nonneoplastic brain tissue, or PBMCs (not recorded which). The source of this sequence is a human donor with low-grade glioma or glioblastoma, undergoing nonglioma brain surgery, or in good health (not recorded which). For the CDR3, the DNA is TGTGCCAGCAGTTACTCATCCGAATCACCCCCCCACTTT. It yields the protein CASSYSSESPPHF.